These 26 T cell receptor beta chains came from one sample sequenced in a study of type 1 regulatory T cells. TCRdb ran MiXCR on the reads and lists one entry per CDR3 protein. Of about 67,000 distinct CDR3 sequences listed, around 49% are singletons. Antigen specificity for these receptors is unknown. What was sequenced was cultured non-Tr1 T cells, either the whole culture or a sorted T cell fraction (not recorded which). Receptor source: a human donor in good health.

The chain joins TRBV28 to TRBJ2-6, with D tentatively TRBD1 (5 bases). Germline CDR1 is MDHEN and CDR2 is SYDVKM. V was shortened by 5 bases and J by 4 bases, with 15 bases between the two germline ends. The CDR3 has 16 amino acids. Written as DNA, the CDR3 is TGTGCCAGCAGTCCCCAGGGTTTCTCAGGGGCCAACGTCCTGACTTTC. Protein sequence: CASSPQGFSGANVLTF.

This clonotype was counted only a few times. The rearrangement links TRBV15 to TRBJ1-5; D gene ambiguous. Germline V gene data show CDR1 as LNHNV and CDR2 as YYDKDF (reference sequence). The CDR3 sequence is 13 residues long. Trimming stripped 0 bases from V and 6 bases from J, with 6 bases between. CDR3 region: CATSRDRGQPQHF. The CDR3 DNA sequence: TGTGCCACCAGCAGAGATCGAGGTCAGCCCCAGCATTTT.

This chain uses TRBV3-1 with TRBJ2-2; 9 bases align to TRBD1. Germline V lookup: CDR1 LGHDT, CDR2 YNNKEL (reference sequence). The CDR3 contains 16 residues. Trimming removed 7 bases from V and 5 bases from J; junction bases left unmatched: 11. The CDR3 here is CASTSQGGQGTGELFF. Written as DNA, the CDR3 is TGTGCCAGCACAAGCCAAGGAGGACAGGGGACCGGGGAGCTGTTTTTT.

This rearrangement joins TRBV5-6 to TRBJ2-5; the D is unclear. V lost 1 base, J lost 2 bases, and 6 bases lay in between. This CDR3 is 13 amino acids long. Germline lookup yields CDR1 SGHDT and CDR2 YYEEEE. The CDR3 bases are TGTGCCAGCAGCTTGTACCCTCAAGAGACCCAGTACTTC. This encodes CASSLYPQETQYF.

This sequence joins TRBV20-1 and TRBJ1-4; no clear D. Germline V gives CDR1 DFQATT, CDR2 SNEGSKA (reference sequence). There are 13 residues in the CDR3. Trimming pared 0 bases from V and 8 bases from J, leaving 10 bases between. The CDR3 loop reads CSARDSTREKLFF. The CDR3 DNA is TGCAGTGCTAGAGATAGTACGAGGGAAAAACTGTTTTTT.

This rearrangement joins TRBV6-5 to TRBJ1-2, with D maybe TRBD1 (5 bases). The germline V gene has CDR1 MNHEY and CDR2 SVGAGI. CDR3 size: 14 residues. V was cut by 4 bases and J by 4 bases, with 13 bases left in between. CDR3 in DNA: TGTGCCAGCAGTTCAGGGATTAGGGGCTATGGCTACACCTTC. This gives the protein CASSSGIRGYGYTF.

This clonotype was found a few times. This sequence joins TRBV9 and TRBJ2-1; D may correspond to TRBD1 or TRBD2 (6 bases each). V was clipped by 6 bases and J by 2 bases, with 18 bases between them. Germline V gene data show CDR1 as SGDLS and CDR2 as YYNGEE. The CDR3 spans 16 residues. CDR3 DNA sequence: TGTGCCAGCACCCAAGGGGGGCACAGTCCCTACAATGAGCAGTTCTTC. It codes for CASTQGGHSPYNEQFF.

On this clonotype: One end of the junction does not line up with germline, which may come from a read error. V is TRBV10-3 and J is TRBJ2-3; 8 bases are shared with TRBD2. CDR1 is ENHRY, CDR2 SYGVKD, per germline. The CDR3 contains 15 residues. The CDR3 sequence: CVISASGGLTDTQYF. DNA for the CDR3: TGTGTCATCAGTGCAAGCGGGGGTTTAACAGATACGCAGTATTTT.

The rearrangement uses TRBV7-9 and TRBJ2-1; a possible D gene is TRBD1 (5 bases). This CDR3 has 13 residues. Germline lookup yields CDR1 SEHNR and CDR2 FQNEAQ (reference sequence). The germline V and J ends were trimmed by 2 bases and 7 bases, with 9 bases remaining between them. The CDR3 sequence: CASSLFGANEQFF. Here the CDR3 DNA reads TGTGCCAGCAGCTTATTTGGGGCAAATGAGCAGTTCTTC.

The rearrangement uses TRBV7-8 and TRBJ1-1, with D tentatively TRBD1 (5 bases). This CDR3 comprises 14 residues. Looked up from germline, CDR1 is SGHVS and CDR2 is FQNEAQ. The germline V and J ends were trimmed by 1 base and 7 bases, with 13 bases remaining between them. The CDR3 region has the DNA TGTGCCAGCAGCTTAGGTCAGGGTAGGAGTGAAGCTTTCTTT. It translates to CASSLGQGRSEAFF.

The genes are TRBV7-2 and TRBJ1-4; D call uncertain. From germline, CDR1 is SGHTA and CDR2 FQGNSA. V was shortened by 5 bases and J by 4 bases, with 14 bases between the two germline ends. CDR3 length equals 15 residues. The CDR3 region has the DNA TGTGCCAGCAGCCCTCGCCGGGGAGATAATGAAAAACTGTTTTTT. It is translated as CASSPRRGDNEKLFF.

Here the CDR3 DNA reads TGTGCCAGCAGCTTTCAGGGGGCGACGAACACCGGGGAGCTGTTTTTT. Its translation: CASSFQGATNTGELFF. The chain recombines TRBV7-9 with TRBJ2-2; 8 nucleotides align to TRBD1. This CDR3 is 16 amino acids long. The junction had 3 bases not matched to a gene; V was cut back by 3 bases and J by 0 bases. Germline V CDR1 and CDR2: SEHNR, FQNEAQ (reference sequence).

This clonotype occurred a few times. This sequence joins TRBV5-1 and TRBJ2-1; D gene uncertain. Germline V gives CDR1 SGHRS, CDR2 YFSETQ. The CDR3 loop spans 15 amino acids. The V end lost 2 bases, the J end lost 1 base, and 10 bases lay between the germline ends. The CDR3 coding sequence is TGCGCCAGCAGCTTTTTGGGAATATCCTACAATGAGCAGTTCTTC. This encodes CASSFLGISYNEQFF.

The gene calls are TRBV2 and TRBJ1-2; TRBD1 aligns across 8 bases. After removal of 2 bases from V and 6 bases from J, the junction contained 8 bases not matched to a gene. This CDR3 is built from 15 residues. Germline V gene data show CDR1 as SNHLY and CDR2 as FYNNEI. This CDR3 reads CASSERGTGGHGYTF. CDR3 in DNA: TGTGCCAGCAGTGAAAGGGGAACAGGGGGGCATGGCTACACCTTC.

Relative to its sample, this clonotype is medium-sized. The rearrangement joins TRBV5-1 to TRBJ1-1; possible D gene TRBD1, 6 bases. The CDR3 loop spans 15 amino acids. V shed 4 bases and J shed 1 base, with 14 bases lying between them. Germline-derived CDR1 and CDR2 are SGHRS and YFSETQ. The CDR3 DNA sequence: TGCGCCAGCAGCCGACAGGCGGCAGGGAACACTGAAGCTTTCTTT. This translates into CASSRQAAGNTEAFF.

The chain employs TRBV6-5 and TRBJ2-1; D gene unclear. This CDR3 is built from 13 residues. Per the germline V gene, CDR1 is MNHEY and CDR2 is SVGAGI. Trimming pared 5 bases from V and 4 bases from J, leaving 9 bases between. The CDR3 loop is CASSGGVYNEQFF. CDR3 nucleotide sequence: TGTGCCAGCAGTGGCGGAGTTTACAATGAGCAGTTCTTC.

This chain connects TRBV20-1 to TRBJ1-1; perhaps TRBD1 as D (6 bases). CDR3 length: 15 amino acids. Between the trimmed V and J ends, which lost 3 bases and 5 bases, there was a span of 19 bases. Germline CDR1 reads DFQATT; CDR2 reads SNEGSKA (reference sequence). CDR3 residues: CSARDAGGRGTEAFF. Here the CDR3 DNA reads TGCAGTGCTAGGGACGCTGGGGGGCGCGGGACTGAAGCTTTCTTT.

A few counts support this clonotype. The genes are TRBV3-1 and TRBJ1-6; TRBD1 aligns across 7 bases. Trimming took 7 bases from V and 7 from J; bases not matched to a gene: 16. In germline, CDR1 is LGHDT, CDR2 YNNKEL (reference sequence). The CDR3 totals 17 residues. In DNA, the CDR3 is TGTGCCAGCAACAGGGGTGGGGGGGTAGGAAGAAATTCACCCCTCCACTTT. Amino acids: CASNRGGGVGRNSPLHF. The full variable domain, with the rest looked up from reference TRBV3-1 and TRBJ1-6, is DTAVSQTPKYLVTQMGNDKSIKCEQNLGHDTMYWYKQDSKKFLKIMFSYNNKELIINETVPNRFSPKSPDKAHLNLHINSLELGDSAVYFCASNRGGGVGRNSPLHFGNGTRLTVT.

The chain employs TRBV2 and TRBJ2-2; 7 nucleotides agree with TRBD1. The CDR3 consists of 15 residues. Per germline, CDR1 SNHLY and CDR2 FYNNEI. V dropped 5 bases and J dropped 5; count of bases not matched to a gene: 8. DNA for the CDR3: TGTGCCAGCAGTCCAAGGGGACAGAATACCGGGGAGCTGTTTTTT. Amino acids: CASSPRGQNTGELFF.

J is TRBJ2-7 and V is TRBV2, with a possible D match to TRBD1 (6 bases). V lost 8 bases and J 7 bases, leaving 18 bases between the germline ends. CDR1 and CDR2 from the germline V gene are SNHLY and FYNNEI. The CDR3 sequence is 13 residues long. Written as DNA, the CDR3 is TGTGCCAGCGGGCGACAGGCCACGGGTGAGCAGTACTTC. Protein sequence: CASGRQATGEQYF.

This clonotype was seen more than once but under ten times. The chain combines TRBV20-1 with TRBJ1-2; 11 nucleotides agree with TRBD1. The CDR3 consists of 13 residues. Germline V gives CDR1 DFQATT, CDR2 SNEGSKA (reference sequence). The ends lost 6 bases at V and 8 bases at J; junction bases unmatched: 8. This CDR3 reads CSAKPGQGEGYTF. The CDR3 DNA sequence: TGCAGTGCCAAACCGGGACAGGGGGAAGGCTACACCTTC.

The chain has TRBV6-5 and TRBJ1-6, with D possibly matching TRBD1 (5 bases). The germline CDR1 and CDR2 sequences are MNHEY and SVGAGI. V was clipped by 7 bases and J by 6 bases, with 16 bases between them. CDR3 length: 15 amino acids. This chain's CDR3 is CASTRPGSGNSPLHF. DNA of the CDR3: TGTGCCAGCACCCGGCCAGGGAGTGGTAATTCACCCCTCCACTTT.

The rearrangement uses TRBV19 and TRBJ2-3, with 9 bases that match TRBD1. CDR1 LNHDA and CDR2 SQIVND come from the germline V gene (reference sequence). The V segment lost 6 bases and the J segment 3 bases; nucleotides outside the gene matches: 7. The CDR3 extends over 15 amino acids. The CDR3 protein is CASSNPGQGTDTQYF. Here the CDR3 DNA reads TGTGCCAGTAGCAACCCGGGACAGGGAACAGATACGCAGTATTTT.

Remarks on this clonotype: Germline is not matched at one junction end, which may reflect a read error. The chain employs TRBV10-3 and TRBJ2-7, with 14 bases matching TRBD2. The CDR3 runs 17 residues. Germline values: CDR1 ENHRY, CDR2 SYGVKD. This chain's CDR3 is CAISERMGLAGDNERYF. DNA of the CDR3: TGTGCCATCAGTGAGAGGATGGGACTAGCGGGGGACAACGAGCGGTACTTC.

The chain employs TRBV4-2 and TRBJ2-3; 10 positions match TRBD2. This CDR3 is 15 amino acids long. Unmatched junction bases numbered 5, after V lost 2 bases and J lost 6 bases. Germline V gene data show CDR1 as LGHNA and CDR2 as YNFKEQ. The CDR3 DNA is TGTGCCAGCAGCCAAAGCGGGGGGGTTGGGGATACGCAGTATTTT. Residues: CASSQSGGVGDTQYF.

This chain connects TRBV14 to TRBJ2-7, with TRBD1 matching over 9 bases. The CDR3 totals 16 residues. Germline values: CDR1 SGHDN, CDR2 FVKESK. V dropped 4 bases and J dropped 3; count of bases not matched to a gene: 10. The CDR3, as DNA: TGTGCCAGCAGCCTTGGAACGGGGACAGGGTTCTACGAGCAGTACTTC. It translates to CASSLGTGTGFYEQYF.